Listed here are 9 T cell receptor beta chains from one sample, sequenced in a study of T-cell memory formation after mild COVID-19. TCRdb ran MiXCR on the 5' RACE reads and lists one entry per CDR3 protein. This sample has more than 150,000 distinct CDR3 sequences, with 11% found just once. The sample taken for sequencing was PBMCs or a T cell subset sorted from them (not recorded which). These receptors originate from a young man who had mild COVID-19 (a few samples of this study predate the infection). Cell type and time point are not known.

The V gene is TRBV6-6, the J gene TRBJ1-2; TRBD1 matches 8 bases. With 5 bases clipped from V and 6 bases from J, the junction kept 8 bases outside the gene matches. The CDR3 runs 14 residues. Germline V lookup: CDR1 MNHNY, CDR2 SVGAGI (reference sequence). Here the CDR3 reads CASSKPGTGHGYTF. The CDR3 DNA sequence: TGTGCCAGCAGTAAACCGGGGACAGGCCATGGCTACACCTTC.

This chain links TRBV6-6 with TRBJ2-3; 14 bases match TRBD2. Trimming at V came to 6 bases and at J to 8 bases, leaving 7 bases not matched to a gene. The CDR3 consists of 15 residues. CDR1 is MNHNY, CDR2 SVGAGI, per germline (reference sequence). This CDR3 is CASRGGLAGVATQYF. The CDR3 bases are TGTGCCAGCAGAGGGGGACTAGCGGGGGTGGCTACGCAGTATTTT.

V and J are TRBV12-3 or TRBV12-4 and TRBJ2-2; 14 positions match TRBD2. The CDR3 spans 19 residues. J gave up 3 bases and V 7 bases, and 13 bases lay outside the gene matches. The CDR3 region is CASTSSRTSGGTYTGELFF. CDR3 coding DNA: TGTGCCAGCACCTCGTCCCGGACTAGCGGGGGGACTTACACCGGGGAGCTGTTTTTT.

V and J are TRBV5-1 and TRBJ2-1, with 7 bases identical to TRBD2. Germline loops: CDR1 SGHRS, CDR2 YFSETQ. After removal of 0 bases from V and 5 bases from J, the junction contained 5 bases not matched to a gene. This CDR3 comprises 15 residues. This CDR3 reads CASSLGVSGHNEQFF. CDR3 nucleotide sequence: TGCGCCAGCAGCTTGGGGGTTAGCGGGCACAATGAGCAGTTCTTC.

A few counts support this clonotype. This chain uses TRBV18 with TRBJ1-5; D not resolved. Trimming left V 2 bases short and J 6 bases short, with 11 bases between. CDR1 KGHSH and CDR2 LQKENI come from the germline V gene. The CDR3 spans 14 residues. CDR3 sequence reads: CASSPSISGQPQHF. The CDR3 DNA reads as TGTGCCAGCTCACCATCGATTTCTGGTCAGCCCCAGCATTTT.

V is TRBV18 and J is TRBJ1-1; D is unresolved. V dropped 4 bases and J dropped 1 base, with 10 bases sitting between them. Per the germline V gene, CDR1 is KGHSH and CDR2 is LQKENI. CDR3 length equals 14 residues. The CDR3 nucleotides read TGTGCCAGCTCACTGATCGAGCAGAACACTGAAGCTTTCTTT. Its translation is CASSLIEQNTEAFF.

This clonotype came up many times. The chain has TRBV5-1 and TRBJ1-1; the D gene is possibly TRBD1 (5 bases). V was cut by 0 bases and J by 1 base, with 16 bases left in between. The CDR3 consists of 17 residues. CDR1 and CDR2 (germline): SGHRS, YFSETQ. The CDR3, as DNA: TGCGCCAGCAGCTTGGTACTGGGTAGGGGAAGGAACACTGAAGCTTTCTTT. Its translation is CASSLVLGRGRNTEAFF.

This clonotype was picked up a small number of times. This rearrangement joins TRBV6-5 to TRBJ1-1; D unclear. The germline V gene encodes CDR1 MNHEY and CDR2 SVGAGI. The CDR3 is 10 residues long. Trimming removed 8 bases at V and 6 bases at J, with 7 bases between. CDR3 nucleotide sequence: TGTGCCAGCGGGAGATCTGAAGCTTTCTTT. This gives the protein CASGRSEAFF.

At least ten counts were recorded for this clonotype. The V call is TRBV6-5, the J call TRBJ2-3; 13 bases are a match to TRBD2. Per the germline V gene, CDR1 is MNHEY and CDR2 is SVGAGI. The CDR3 runs 17 residues. V lost 4 bases to trimming and J lost 2 bases; unmatched junction nucleotides: 6. The DNA of the CDR3 is TGTGCCAGCAGTTCCCGGACTAGCGGGGGACACACAGATACGCAGTATTTT. Amino acids: CASSSRTSGGHTDTQYF.